A selection of T cell receptor beta chains follows, all from one sample in a study of CD8+ T cells in alopecia areata. TCRdb's table, derived via immunoSEQ multiplex PCR, lists solely in-frame clones and lacks some. The data hold fewer than 150,000 clones, with 56% observed a single time. Sequenced here: CD4+ T cells sorted from blood, sampled at week 24, from a patient treated with tofacitinib. Receptors were obtained from a human donor with alopecia areata. Each CDR3 is given with its conserved first and last residue. A D gene is named only where the DNA matches it firmly. Clone size, where shown, is once, few, many, or a class for clones that have expanded.

size,D,length,V,J,DNA,CDR3
few,TRBD1,16,TRBV18,TRBJ1-5,TGTGCCAGCTCAACAAATGGACAGGGGGCAGATCAGCCCCAGCATTTT,CASSTNGQGADQPQHF
few,TRBD2,12,TRBV29-1,TRBJ2-1,TGCAGCGTTGGGCCGCTAGCGGCTGAGCAGTTCTTC,CSVGPLAAEQFF
-,TRBD1,14,TRBV5-6,TRBJ1-1,TGTGCCAGCAGTCGACAGGGGAGGAACACTGAAGCTTTCTTT,CASSRQGRNTEAFF
-,-,13,TRBV30,TRBJ1-5,TGTGCCTGGAGTGAATTAAATCATCAGCCCCAGCATTTT,CAWSELNHQPQHF
few,-,14,TRBV5-4,TRBJ2-2,TGTGCCAGCAGCTTGGTCGGGAACACCGGGGAGCTGTTTTTT,CASSLVGNTGELFF
-,-,11,TRBV11-1,TRBJ1-1,TGTGCCAGCAGCTTCGACAGAGTAGCTTTCTTT,CASSFDRVAFF
-,-,16,TRBV21-1,TRBJ2-3,TGTGCCAGCAGCAAGATGGGTAAGGGGTGGTCAGATACGCAGTATTTT,CASSKMGKGWSDTQYF
-,-,13,TRBV7-2,TRBJ1-1,TGTGCCAGCAGCCGCCGAACAGACACTGAAGCTTTCTTT,CASSRRTDTEAFF
few,-,14,TRBV27,TRBJ1-3,TGTGCCAGCAGCCGTACGGGGGCAGGAAACACCATATATTTT,CASSRTGAGNTIYF
few,TRBD1,12,TRBV14,TRBJ1-2,TGTGCCAGCAGTCCAGGGGGCGGAGGCTACACCTTC,CASSPGGGGYTF
-,-,13,TRBV7-2,TRBJ2-5,TGTGCCAGCAGCCGCGGGGTCCAAGAGACCCAGTACTTC,CASSRGVQETQYF
-,TRBD1,15,TRBV19,TRBJ2-6,TGTGCCAGTAGACGACAGGGTTCAGGGGCCAACGTCCTGACTTTC,CASRRQGSGANVLTF
-,-,13,TRBV29-1,TRBJ1-1,TGCAGCGTTGAGAGGGTCATGAACACTGAAGCTTTCTTT,CSVERVMNTEAFF
-,-,14,TRBV18,TRBJ1-4,TGTGCCAGCTCACGAGGGGCAACTAATGAAAAACTGTTTTTT,CASSRGATNEKLFF
once,-,15,TRBV7-2,TRBJ2-5,TGTGCCAGCAGCTTAGTGTCGGGGGCGGGTGAGACCCAGTACTTC,CASSLVSGAGETQYF
-,-,12,TRBV13,TRBJ2-3,TGTGCCAGCAGCTTAGCGGGCTATACGCAGTATTTT,CASSLAGYTQYF
-,-,13,TRBV29-1,TRBJ1-1,TGCAGCGTCGAGGACGGTGGTCACGCTGAAGCTTTCTTT,CSVEDGGHAEAFF
-,TRBD2,15,TRBV7-2,TRBJ2-7,TGTGCCAGCAGCCCGCGGGGGTTTGGCTCCTACGAGCAGTACTTC,CASSPRGFGSYEQYF
-,TRBD1,14,TRBV19,TRBJ1-2,TGTGCCAGTAGGGCGACAGGGGGCAGGGATGGCTACACCTTC,CASRATGGRDGYTF
few,TRBD1,15,TRBV4-1,TRBJ1-3,TGCGCCAGCAGCCAAGGCGGGACAGGGCGGCACACCATATATTTT,CASSQGGTGRHTIYF
-,-,14,TRBV5-1,TRBJ2-7,TGCGCCAGCAGCTTGCAGGGCGTCTCCTACGAGCAGTACTTC,CASSLQGVSYEQYF
-,-,14,TRBV29-1,TRBJ1-2,TGCAGCTTTCGACCTCTGAAAGGGCACTATGGCTACACCTTC,CSFRPLKGHYGYTF
-,-,12,TRBV10-3,TRBJ2-7,TGTGCCATCAGTGAGCGCTCCTACGAGCAGTACTTC,CAISERSYEQYF
-,TRBD1,14,TRBV6-5,TRBJ1-2,TGTGCCAGCAGCGACCAAGGGACAGGCTATGGCTACACCTTC,CASSDQGTGYGYTF
-,-,12,TRBV29-1,TRBJ1-2,TGCAGCGGTGGCGGAGGGAACTATGGCTACACCTTC,CSGGGGNYGYTF
-,TRBD2,15,TRBV7-2,TRBJ2-7,TGTGCCAGCAGCTTTAGAGCGGGGGGCAACTACGAGCAGTACTTC,CASSFRAGGNYEQYF
-,TRBD1,15,TRBV5-1,TRBJ1-2,TGCGCCAGCAGGCCGGGACAGCTTCCCTTCTATGGCTACACCTTC,CASRPGQLPFYGYTF
once,-,17,TRBV7-8,TRBJ2-5,TGTGCCAGCAGTTCAGGGAGTGGTAGCGGCCTCCAAGAGACCCAGTACTTC,CASSSGSGSGLQETQYF
-,-,11,TRBV7-2,TRBJ2-5,TGTGCCAGCATAGGGCAAGAGACCCAGTACTTC,CASIGQETQYF
-,-,11,TRBV11-2,TRBJ1-2,TGTGCCAGCAGCCATTCCTATGGCTACACCTTC,CASSHSYGYTF
-,TRBD1,16,TRBV5-4,TRBJ2-6,TGTGCCAGCAGCGGACAGGGGTTAACTGGGGCCAACGTCCTGACTTTC,CASSGQGLTGANVLTF
-,-,13,TRBV5-1,TRBJ2-7,TGCGCCAGCAGGGATTCGGACAGCTACGAGCAGTACTTC,CASRDSDSYEQYF
once,-,15,TRBV4-2,TRBJ1-1,TGTGCCAGCAGCCAAGATCTCCTAATGAACACTGAAGCTTTCTTT,CASSQDLLMNTEAFF
-,-,15,TRBV27,TRBJ1-1,TGTGCCAGCAGTTTATCCCCAGGGTCGAACACTGAAGCTTTCTTT,CASSLSPGSNTEAFF
-,-,14,TRBV11-2,TRBJ2-7,TGTGCCAGCAGCTTAGCGGGGGTCCACTACGAGCAGTACTTC,CASSLAGVHYEQYF
-,-,13,TRBV29-1,TRBJ2-5,TGCAGCGTTGCCGGACAGCCCCAAGAGACCCAGTACTTC,CSVAGQPQETQYF
-,TRBD2,17,TRBV7-9,TRBJ2-2,TGTGCCAGCAGCTCTACCGTCTCAGGGAGGGACACCGGGGAGCTGTTTTTT,CASSSTVSGRDTGELFF
-,TRBD1,13,TRBV30,TRBJ2-7,TGTGCCTACCGCCGGGACAGACCCTACGAGCAGTACTTC,CAYRRDRPYEQYF
-,-,15,TRBV5-4,TRBJ2-5,TGTGCCAGCAGCTTGCAGGGACCGACCCAAGAGACCCAGTACTTC,CASSLQGPTQETQYF
-,-,8,TRBV29-1,TRBJ2-5,TGCAGCGTTGAGGCCCAGTACTTC,CSVEAQYF
-,-,16,TRBV4-1,TRBJ2-5,TGCGCCAGCAGCCAAGATGCAGTGCGGGGTCAAGAGACCCAGTACTTC,CASSQDAVRGQETQYF
-,-,14,TRBV9,TRBJ2-5,TGTGCCAGCAGCGTAGTGGGCGGTTATGAGACCCAGTACTTC,CASSVVGGYETQYF